This TCR beta chain stems from a study of identifying expanded T cells in peripheral blood. No infections or other immune events were documented during collection. Turning to this clone: What it binds is unknown.

Study observations and caveats: Roughly two-week clone count variance significantly increased as total template count grew. Differentially abundant clones: roughly 1.2 between replicates, 16.4 at roughly 2 weeks, 19 to 20 at four.

Clones were read by immunoSEQ multiplex PCR, and TCRdb kept only the in-frame ones, dropping some. The sample lists tens of thousands of clones; about four fifths were seen once. Sample: blood. The TCR was taken from a person aged 18 to 75 in good health.

The CDR3 region has the DNA TGCAGCGTTGAAGATGGGGGAATGAACACTGAAGCTTTCTTT. This sequence encodes CSVEDGGMNTEAFF. V gene TRBV29-1 combines with J gene TRBJ1-1; the D gene is possibly TRBD1 (5 bases). The CDR3 consists of 14 residues. V was shortened by 0 bases and J by 0 bases, with 8 bases between the two germline ends. Germline CDR1 and CDR2: SQVTM and ANQGSEA.